The 26 T cell receptor beta chains below were found in one sample sequenced in a study of blood T cell repertoires in COVID-19. Sequenced by immunoSEQ multiplex PCR; TCRdb stores in-frame clones only, minus some. The sample yields roughly 120,000 clones, 72% seen once. The sequenced material came from peripheral blood. These receptors originate from a woman aged 55-69 years with acute or convalescent COVID-19.

V gene TRBV7-9 combines with J gene TRBJ2-2, with 10 nucleotides matching TRBD1. The ends lost 1 base at V and 6 bases at J; junction bases unmatched: 8. Germline V gives CDR1 SEHNR, CDR2 FQNEAQ (reference sequence). The CDR3 spans 17 residues. The CDR3 DNA follows: TGTGCCAGCAGCTTAGTTATCGGGACAGGGGATCCCGGGGAGCTGTTTTTT. It yields the protein CASSLVIGTGDPGELFF.

This sequence joins TRBV20-1 and TRBJ2-7; 8 bases fit TRBD1. The CDR3 loop spans 13 amino acids. V shed 3 bases and J 4 bases; nucleotides not matched to a gene: 5. Germline V gene sequence: CDR1 DFQATT, CDR2 SNEGSKA (reference sequence). The CDR3 sequence: CSASSDRGYEQYF. In DNA, the CDR3 is TGCAGTGCTAGTAGTGACAGGGGATACGAGCAGTACTTC.

This chain uses TRBV2 with TRBJ1-2, with D tentatively TRBD1 (5 bases). V shed 4 bases and J shed 4 bases, with 19 bases lying between them. Germline V gives CDR1 SNHLY, CDR2 FYNNEI. CDR3 size: 16 residues. The CDR3 is CASSGDGHVRGYGYTF. CDR3 bases: TGTGCCAGCAGTGGGGATGGACACGTAAGGGGCTATGGCTACACCTTC.

As to this clone: Different DNA sequences within this sample yield the same CDR3. V is TRBV3-1 (or the pseudogene TRBV3-2) and J is TRBJ1-1, with 10 bases aligning to TRBD1. The germline V gene has CDR1 LGHDT and CDR2 YNNKEL (reference sequence). V gave up 3 bases and J gave up 5 bases; unmatched junction bases: 0. The CDR3 contains 13 residues. The CDR3 nucleotides are TGTGCCAGCAGCCAGGGACAGGGGACTGAAGCTTTCTTT. Translated, it gives CASSQGQGTEAFF.

This chain uses TRBV7-8 with TRBJ2-3; perhaps TRBD2 as D (6 bases). This CDR3 comprises 16 residues. Germline-derived CDR1 and CDR2 are SGHVS and FQNEAQ. V shed 2 bases and J shed 1 base, with 13 bases lying between them. The DNA for the CDR3 is TGTGCCAGCAGCTTACTTACGGGAGCACGCACAGATACGCAGTATTTT. This encodes CASSLLTGARTDTQYF.

The gene calls are TRBV3-1 (or the pseudogene TRBV3-2) and TRBJ2-5; 8 bases fit TRBD1. Per the germline V gene, CDR1 is LGHDT and CDR2 is YNNKEL (reference sequence). CDR3 size: 14 residues. V lost 5 bases and J lost 6; bases outside the gene matches: 8. CDR3 nucleotide sequence: TGTGCCAGCAGCAAGAATGGACAGGGAAAGACCCAGTACTTC. This sequence encodes CASSKNGQGKTQYF.

This clone was observed many times. V usage is TRBV2 and J usage is TRBJ1-2, with TRBD1 matching 7 bases. The CDR3 consists of 13 residues. Per the germline V gene, CDR1 is SNHLY and CDR2 is FYNNEI. J lost 3 bases, V lost 7 bases, and 5 bases had no gene match. CDR3 residues: CASTNTGDYGYTF. CDR3 coding DNA: TGTGCCAGCACAAATACAGGGGACTATGGCTACACCTTC.

The chain recombines TRBV18 with TRBJ2-1; D might be TRBD2 (7 bases). The V gene's germline CDR1 is KGHSH and CDR2 LQKENI. Trimming removed 5 bases at V and 0 bases at J, with 14 bases between. The CDR3 spans 16 residues. The CDR3 sequence: CASSIAGASSYNEQFF. As DNA, the CDR3 is TGTGCCAGCTCAATTGCGGGGGCGAGCTCCTACAATGAGCAGTTCTTC.

The chain combines TRBV7-2 with TRBJ1-4; 12 nucleotides align to TRBD1. The CDR3 sequence is 15 residues long. J gave up 10 bases and V 2 bases, and 5 bases lay outside the gene matches. CDR1 is SGHTA, CDR2 FQGNSA, per germline. In nucleotides, the CDR3 is TGTGCCAGCAGCTTACATGGGACAGGGGGCGGAAAACTGTTTTTT. Translated, it gives CASSLHGTGGGKLFF.

The V call is TRBV3-1 (or the pseudogene TRBV3-2), the J call TRBJ2-7, with 9 bases fitting TRBD1. Germline V gene sequence: CDR1 LGHDT, CDR2 YNNKEL (reference sequence). The CDR3 spans 14 residues. V lost 4 bases to trimming and J lost 6 bases; unmatched junction nucleotides: 7. The CDR3 sequence: CASSPGQGLGEQYF. As DNA, the CDR3 is TGTGCCAGCAGCCCTGGACAGGGGTTAGGCGAGCAGTACTTC.

The chain uses TRBV15 and TRBJ2-3; a possible D gene is TRBD1 (5 bases). Trimming removed 1 base at V and 6 bases at J, with 14 bases between. The V gene's germline CDR1 is LNHNV and CDR2 YYDKDF (reference sequence). This CDR3 has 15 residues. Here the CDR3 reads CATSRAARAVDTQYF. The CDR3, as DNA: TGTGCCACCAGCAGAGCGGCCAGGGCCGTCGATACGCAGTATTTT.

This chain links TRBV6-5 with TRBJ1-1; TRBD1 matches 10 bases. Germline CDR1 is MNHEY and CDR2 is SVGAGI. This CDR3 has 14 residues. Trimming cost V 6 bases and J 5 bases; bases outside gene matches: 6. CDR3 amino acids: CASRDGQGGTEAFF. Written as DNA, the CDR3 is TGTGCCAGCAGGGATGGACAGGGGGGTACTGAAGCTTTCTTT.

V is TRBV6-5 and J is TRBJ1-6; no definite D call. V lost 6 bases and J 4 bases, leaving 13 bases between the germline ends. Looked up from germline, CDR1 is MNHEY and CDR2 is SVGAGI. The CDR3 has 15 residues. The CDR3 DNA reads as TGTGCCAGCAGGGTCTCCGCGGGATATAATTCACCCCTCCACTTT. It is translated as CASRVSAGYNSPLHF.

This clone was seen a handful of times. The rearrangement joins TRBV6-6 to TRBJ2-5; a possible D gene is TRBD2 (5 bases). The CDR3 has 16 amino acids. Looked up from germline, CDR1 is MNHNY and CDR2 is SVGAGI (reference sequence). Between the trimmed V and J ends, which lost 6 bases and 2 bases, there was a span of 19 bases. In DNA form, the CDR3 reads TGTGCCAGCAGGCTTACTAGTGGAGTAGGACAAGAGACCCAGTACTTC. Its protein is CASRLTSGVGQETQYF.

The chain couples TRBV9 to TRBJ2-5; D uncertain. Between the trimmed V and J ends, which lost 0 bases and 2 bases, there was a span of 11 bases. The length of the CDR3 is 15 residues. CDR1 and CDR2 from the germline V gene are SGDLS and YYNGEE. CDR3 sequence: CASSVASAAQETQYF. The CDR3 coding sequence is TGTGCCAGCAGCGTAGCCAGCGCTGCACAAGAGACCCAGTACTTC.

The V and J genes are TRBV6-5 and TRBJ1-2; D is possibly TRBD1 (6 bases). From germline, CDR1 is MNHEY and CDR2 SVGAGI. This CDR3 is built from 13 residues. Trimming cost V 6 bases and J 5 bases, with 13 bases left between them. The CDR3 here is CASRKDRIYGYTF. CDR3 sequence (DNA): TGTGCCAGCAGGAAAGACAGGATTTATGGCTACACCTTC.

This clone has a handful of counts. The rearrangement joins TRBV7-2 to TRBJ2-3, with 14 bases that match TRBD2. Germline lookup yields CDR1 SGHTA and CDR2 FQGNSA. The CDR3 is 17 residues long. V lost 5 bases to trimming and J lost 6 bases; unmatched junction nucleotides: 10. The CDR3 DNA follows: TGTGCCAGCAGCAAATCATCGACTAGCGGGGGGGCGGATACGCAGTATTTT. Translated, it gives CASSKSSTSGGADTQYF.

The V gene is TRBV12-5, the J gene TRBJ2-5; the match to TRBD2 covers 11 bases. Trimming took 5 bases from V and 5 from J; bases not matched to a gene: 10. The V gene's germline CDR1 is LGHNT and CDR2 FRNRAP. There are 16 residues in the CDR3. CDR3: CASGTGLAGIRETQYF. The CDR3 nucleotides read TGTGCTAGTGGTACCGGACTAGCGGGCATTAGGGAGACCCAGTACTTC.

The chain couples TRBV5-1 to TRBJ1-2; no clear D. The V gene's germline CDR1 is SGHRS and CDR2 YFSETQ. The CDR3 is 15 amino acids. Trimming shortened V by 0 bases and J by 2 bases, and 11 bases separated the two germline ends. CDR3 amino acids: CASSLGSEVNYGYTF. The CDR3 nucleotides are TGCGCCAGCAGCTTGGGGTCGGAGGTAAACTATGGCTACACCTTC.

The chain recombines TRBV3-1 (or the pseudogene TRBV3-2) with TRBJ1-3, with TRBD1 matching 8 bases. The germline CDR1 and CDR2 sequences are LGHDT and YNNKEL (reference sequence). The CDR3 runs 17 residues. The J segment lost 0 bases and the V segment lost 4 bases, leaving 8 bases of the junction unmatched. CDR3 bases: TGTGCCAGCAGCCTGGACAGGGCGCGCGCCTCTGGAAACACCATATATTTT. Its protein is CASSLDRARASGNTIYF.

V usage is TRBV7-2 and J usage is TRBJ1-5; D gene unclear. The CDR3 is made up of 15 amino acids. Germline CDR1 SGHTA, CDR2 FQGNSA. With 2 bases removed from V and 0 bases from J, the gap between germline ends came to 8 bases. DNA of the CDR3: TGTGCCAGCAGCTTATCCCAGATTAGCAATCAGCCCCAGCATTTT. Its protein product is CASSLSQISNQPQHF.

For this clone: The same CDR3 arises from other DNA sequences in this sample as well. V is TRBV11-1 and J is TRBJ2-5; 7 positions agree with TRBD1. The V gene end was trimmed by 1 base and the J gene end by 4 bases; junction bases not matched to a gene: 0. CDR1 and CDR2 (germline): SGHAT, FQDESV (reference sequence). The CDR3 totals 13 residues. The CDR3 here is CASSLGQGETQYF. DNA for the CDR3: TGTGCCAGCAGCTTAGGACAGGGAGAGACCCAGTACTTC.

V and J are TRBV7-2 and TRBJ1-5; 11 nucleotides line up with TRBD1. V shed 1 base and J 5 bases; nucleotides not matched to a gene: 4. This CDR3 has 16 residues. CDR1 is SGHTA and CDR2 is FQGNSA in the germline V gene. For the CDR3, the DNA is TGTGCCAGCAGCTTAGAAGGACAGGGGGCCCATCAGCCCCAGCATTTT. This encodes CASSLEGQGAHQPQHF.

The chain couples TRBV11-2 to TRBJ2-7; possible D gene TRBD2, 5 bases. The V end lost 2 bases, the J end lost 2 bases, and 13 bases lay between the germline ends. From germline, CDR1 is SGHAT and CDR2 FQNNGV. CDR3 length equals 15 residues. CDR3 residues: CASSLSGTGAYEQYF. CDR3 nucleotide sequence: TGTGCCAGCAGCTTAAGCGGTACGGGTGCCTACGAGCAGTACTTC.

This sequence joins TRBV7-9 and TRBJ1-3; D not resolved. Looked up from germline, CDR1 is SEHNR and CDR2 is FQNEAQ (reference sequence). Trimming stripped 0 bases from V and 5 bases from J, with 8 bases between. The CDR3 length is 14 residues. The CDR3 here is CASSLARRRNTIYF. As DNA, the CDR3 is TGTGCCAGCAGCTTAGCCCGGAGGAGAAACACCATATATTTT. The whole variable domain, filled in from reference TRBV7-9 and TRBJ1-3, reads DTGVSQNPRHKITKRGQNVTFRCDPISEHNRLYWYRQTLGQGPEFLTYFQNEAQLEKSRLLSDRFSAERPKGSFSTLEIQRTEQGDSAMYLCASSLARRRNTIYFGEGSWLTVV.

The chain has TRBV7-2 and TRBJ2-4; maybe TRBD1 (6 bases). The CDR3 totals 15 residues. From germline, CDR1 is SGHTA and CDR2 FQGNSA. V was cut by 4 bases and J by 7 bases, with 17 bases left in between. Written as DNA, the CDR3 is TGTGCCAGCAGCTCGATGACAGGCCCAGGGAACATTCAGTACTTC. It yields the protein CASSSMTGPGNIQYF.